The 22 T cell receptor beta chains given below trace back to one sample, sequenced in a study of shared clonotypes between healthy human individuals. Here immunoSEQ multiplex PCR was the method, and the copy in TCRdb shows in-frame clones only, minus some. The repertoire holds roughly 850,000 clones, with about 96% as singletons. CD8 cells classed as naive were CD45RO-negative and positively selected for CCR7, excluding terminally differentiated effector memory CD45RA+ cells. The sequenced material came from naive CD8+ T cells sorted from blood. The receptors shown here come from a man aged 25 to 40 in good health.

The V gene is TRBV7-8, the J gene TRBJ2-5; no clear D. V lost 1 base and J lost 2, with 8 bases in between. The CDR3 has 14 amino acids. Germline V gene sequence: CDR1 SGHVS, CDR2 FQNEAQ. The DNA for the CDR3 is TGTGCCAGCAGCTTAGGGGGTTCTCAAGAGACCCAGTACTTC. Its protein is CASSLGGSQETQYF. The whole variable domain, remainder taken from reference TRBV7-8 and TRBJ2-5, is GAGVSQSPRYKVAKRGQDVALRCDPISGHVSLFWYQQALGQGPEFLTYFQNEAQLDKSGLPSDRFFAERPEGSVSTLKIQRTQQEDSAVYLCASSLGGSQETQYFGPGTRLLVL.

The chain employs TRBV10-3 and TRBJ1-5; no firm D call. Germline V gives CDR1 ENHRY, CDR2 SYGVKD. V was pared by 0 bases and J by 4 bases, with 7 bases between. The CDR3 loop spans 14 amino acids. The DNA for the CDR3 is TGTGCCATCAGTGAGTCTCAAGCAAATCAGCCCCAGCATTTT. Translating it yields CAISESQANQPQHF.

The chain couples TRBV11-2 to TRBJ2-7; perhaps TRBD2 as D (6 bases). V shed 5 bases and J shed 4 bases, with 15 bases lying between them. This CDR3 is 14 amino acids long. Germline V CDR1 and CDR2: SGHAT, FQNNGV. This CDR3 is CASSPPGTWYEQYF. CDR3 DNA sequence: TGTGCCAGCAGCCCTCCGGGGACTTGGTACGAGCAGTACTTC. Looking up the rest from reference TRBV11-2 and TRBJ2-7 gives the full variable domain: EAGVAQSPRYKIIEKRQSVAFWCNPISGHATLYWYQQILGQGPKLLIQFQNNGVVDDSQLPKDRFSAERLKGVDSTLKIQPAKLEDSAVYLCASSPPGTWYEQYFGPGTRLTVT.

The chain carries TRBV6-1 and TRBJ1-2; tentatively, D is TRBD1 (5 bases). V lost 6 bases and J 7 bases, leaving 21 bases between the germline ends. CDR3 length: 15 residues. The germline gives CDR1 MNHNS, CDR2 SASEGT. CDR3 sequence (DNA): TGTGCCAGCAGGGGTTGGGGGGAAACAGGCGGTGGCTACACCTTC. Protein product: CASRGWGETGGGYTF.

The chain employs TRBV9 and TRBJ1-1; D is unresolved. V gave up 4 bases and J gave up 0 bases, with 10 bases separating them. Germline CDR1 SGDLS, CDR2 YYNGEE. This CDR3 spans 14 amino acids. CDR3 sequence (DNA): TGTGCCAGCAGCCCCGACGGCATGAACACTGAAGCTTTCTTT. The encoded protein is CASSPDGMNTEAFF.

J is TRBJ2-7 and V is TRBV11-1; D unclear. This CDR3 comprises 12 residues. V lost 2 bases to trimming and J lost 6 bases, with 8 bases between them. Germline V gene data show CDR1 as SGHAT and CDR2 as FQDESV (reference sequence). The CDR3 protein is CASSLSNFEQYF. The CDR3 nucleotides read TGTGCCAGCAGCTTATCCAATTTCGAGCAGTACTTC.

This clone has only one observation. The V call is TRBV7-9, the J call TRBJ2-3; possibly TRBD1 for D (6 bases). CDR1 is SEHNR, CDR2 FQNEAQ, per germline (reference sequence). V was shortened by 3 bases and J by 1 base, with 17 bases between the two germline ends. This CDR3 has 17 residues. CDR3 sequence (DNA): TGTGCCAGCAGCTTCCCGGGATTGGGGGCGGGCACAGATACGCAGTATTTT. Translation: CASSFPGLGAGTDTQYF.

This rearrangement joins TRBV18 to TRBJ2-7; D remains ambiguous. This CDR3 comprises 13 residues. V gave up 2 bases and J gave up 1 base, with 6 bases separating them. Germline CDR1 reads KGHSH; CDR2 reads LQKENI. CDR3 nucleotide sequence: TGTGCCAGCTCACCAGGCGGATCCTACGAGCAGTACTTC. Protein product: CASSPGGSYEQYF. The whole variable domain, filled in from reference TRBV18 and TRBJ2-7, reads NAGVMQNPRHLVRRRGQEARLRCSPMKGHSHVYWYRQLPEEGLKFMVYLQKENIIDESGMPKERFSAEFPKEGPSILRIQQVVRGDSAAYFCASSPGGSYEQYFGPGTRLTVT.

The rearrangement links TRBV10-2 to TRBJ2-3; D not resolved. The CDR3 is made up of 12 amino acids. Trimming pared 5 bases from V and 6 bases from J, leaving 9 bases between. CDR1 and CDR2 (germline): WSHSY, SAAADI. The CDR3: CASSLGPDTQYF. CDR3 sequence (DNA): TGCGCCAGCAGTCTAGGGCCCGATACGCAGTATTTT.

This chain joins TRBV2 and TRBJ2-7; 7 bases are shared with TRBD2. From germline, CDR1 is SNHLY and CDR2 FYNNEI. CDR3 length equals 15 residues. The V segment lost 4 bases and the J segment 5 bases; nucleotides outside the gene matches: 11. CDR3 amino acids: CASSGVGVRENEQYF. CDR3 coding DNA: TGTGCCAGCAGTGGGGTTGGGGTGCGGGAGAACGAGCAGTACTTC. Based on the CDR3 plus reference TRBV2 and TRBJ2-7, the full variable domain is EPEVTQTPSHQVTQMGQEVILRCVPISNHLYFYWYRQILGQKVEFLVSFYNNEISEKSEIFDDQFSVERPDGSNFTLKIRSTKLEDSAMYFCASSGVGVRENEQYFGPGTRLTVT.

This clone was detected only once. V and J are TRBV27 and TRBJ1-4; 8 nucleotides line up with TRBD1. The V and J ends lost 6 bases and 3 bases, in that order; junction bases with no gene match: 3. Per the germline V gene, CDR1 is MNHEY and CDR2 is SMNVEV (reference sequence). The CDR3 runs 14 residues. This CDR3 is CASRETGANEKLFF. The CDR3 bases are TGTGCCAGCAGGGAGACAGGGGCTAATGAAAAACTGTTTTTT.

This CDR3 reads CASGAGVALANTGELFF. The CDR3 region has the DNA TGTGCCAGCGGGGCGGGAGTTGCCCTCGCGAACACCGGGGAGCTGTTTTTT. The chain has TRBV19 and TRBJ2-2, with TRBD2 matching over 7 bases. V was clipped by 9 bases and J by 0 bases; unmatched bases: 13. The CDR3 totals 17 residues. Germline loops: CDR1 LNHDA, CDR2 SQIVND (reference sequence).

This chain joins TRBV6-5 and TRBJ1-5; 8 bases are shared with TRBD1. CDR1 and CDR2 from the germline V gene are MNHEY and SVGAGI. This CDR3 has 13 residues. Germline trimming cut 8 bases from V and 9 bases from J; bases unmatched to any gene: 9. CDR3: CASAPGTGLPQHF. In DNA form, the CDR3 reads TGTGCCAGCGCCCCCGGGACAGGCCTGCCCCAGCATTTT.

This clone came up once. The identical CDR3 is also encoded by other nucleotide sequences in the sample. The chain has TRBV9 and TRBJ2-7, with D tentatively TRBD2 (5 bases). The CDR3 runs 13 residues. The V end was cut by 3 bases, the J end by 0 bases, with 7 bases between. The germline V gene encodes CDR1 SGDLS and CDR2 YYNGEE. CDR3 bases: TGTGCCAGCAGCGGGAGGAGCTCCTACGAGCAGTACTTC. This encodes CASSGRSSYEQYF.

This chain connects TRBV28 to TRBJ2-3; D gene ambiguous. Trimming stripped 2 bases from V and 0 bases from J, with 12 bases between. This CDR3 is 16 amino acids long. CDR1 is MDHEN and CDR2 is SYDVKM in the germline V gene. Here the CDR3 reads CASSLLTAASTDTQYF. DNA for the CDR3: TGTGCCAGCAGTTTACTAACTGCAGCTAGCACAGATACGCAGTATTTT. The whole variable domain, remainder taken from reference TRBV28 and TRBJ2-3, is DVKVTQSSRYLVKRTGEKVFLECVQDMDHENMFWYRQDPGLGLRLIYFSYDVKMKEKGDIPEGYSVSREKKERFSLILESASTNQTSMYLCASSLLTAASTDTQYFGPGTRLTVL.

The J gene is TRBJ2-5, the V gene TRBV13; D is undetermined. In germline, CDR1 is PRHDT, CDR2 FYEKMQ (reference sequence). Trimming took 5 bases from V and 5 from J, leaving 9 bases between them. The CDR3 length is 12 residues. CDR3: CASSIGSETQYF. The DNA for the CDR3 is TGTGCCAGCAGCATTGGCTCGGAGACCCAGTACTTC.

With respect to this clone: Other nucleotide sequences in the sample specify the same CDR3. CDR3 region: CASSVGDEQYF. CDR3 sequence (DNA): TGTGCCAGCAGCGTAGGGGACGAGCAGTACTTC. The genes are TRBV9 and TRBJ2-7; D call uncertain. The V end lost 0 bases, the J end lost 5 bases, and 3 bases lay between the germline ends. CDR1 is SGDLS and CDR2 is YYNGEE in the germline V gene. The CDR3 runs 11 residues.

The genes are TRBV10-3 and TRBJ2-1, with D possibly matching TRBD2 (6 bases). CDR1 is ENHRY and CDR2 is SYGVKD in the germline V gene. The CDR3 sequence is 17 residues long. Trimming removed 7 bases at V and 4 bases at J, with 23 bases between. CDR3 loop: CAIILGLAQVYYNEQFF. The DNA for the CDR3 is TGTGCCATCATTCTTGGGCTAGCGCAAGTTTATTACAATGAGCAGTTCTTC.

This chain connects TRBV5-5 to TRBJ2-1, with 13 bases aligning to TRBD2. This CDR3 has 15 residues. With 4 bases clipped from V and 8 bases from J, the junction kept 6 bases outside the gene matches. CDR1 is SGHKS, CDR2 YYEKEE, per germline (reference sequence). CDR3 DNA: TGTGCCAGCAGCCGACTAGCGGGAGGTATGGATGAGCAGTTCTTC. This gives the protein CASSRLAGGMDEQFF. Complete variable domain (other parts from reference TRBV5-5 and TRBJ2-1): DAGVTQSPTHLIKTRGQQVTLRCSPISGHKSVSWYQQVLGQGPQFIFQYYEKEERGRGNFPDRFSARQFPNYSSELNVNALLLGDSALYLCASSRLAGGMDEQFFGPGTRLTVL.

The chain is built from TRBV2 and TRBJ2-1, with 8 bases identical to TRBD2. Germline CDR1 and CDR2: SNHLY and FYNNEI. The V and J ends lost 7 bases and 5 bases, in that order; junction bases with no gene match: 10. The CDR3 length is 15 residues. The CDR3 loop is CASTVRTSSNNEQFF. The CDR3 DNA reads TGTGCCAGCACCGTTCGGACTAGCAGCAACAATGAGCAGTTCTTC.

This clone was counted once. The chain recombines TRBV9 with TRBJ2-1, with D possibly being TRBD2 (5 bases). The CDR3 is 17 residues long. V shed 3 bases and J shed 1 base, with 17 bases lying between them. In germline, CDR1 is SGDLS, CDR2 YYNGEE. For the CDR3, the DNA is TGTGCCAGCAGCGAAAAGGACTCTATACCATCCTACAATGAGCAGTTCTTC. It codes for CASSEKDSIPSYNEQFF. Complete variable domain (other parts from reference TRBV9 and TRBJ2-1): DSGVTQTPKHLITATGQRVTLRCSPRSGDLSVYWYQQSLDQGLQFLIQYYNGEERAKGNILERFSAQQFPDLHSELNLSSLELGDSALYFCASSEKDSIPSYNEQFFGPGTRLTVL.

The chain couples TRBV27 to TRBJ2-1; 9 bases align to TRBD1. The V gene's germline CDR1 is MNHEY and CDR2 SMNVEV (reference sequence). Unmatched junction bases numbered 8, after V lost 5 bases and J lost 3 bases. The CDR3 consists of 16 residues. The CDR3 loop reads CASSPWTGALYNEQFF. In DNA form, the CDR3 reads TGTGCCAGCAGTCCATGGACAGGGGCCCTCTACAATGAGCAGTTCTTC.